Listed below are T cell receptor beta chains from one sample, sequenced in a study of cytomegalovirus exposure and HLA in healthy donors. The method was immunoSEQ multiplex PCR; TCRdb's version includes in-frame clones alone and lacks a portion of them. Altogether about 340,000 clones are present, 86% being singletons, with the ten largest covering under 0.85%. The sample taken for sequencing was PBMCs. These receptors came from a woman younger than 35 in good health and CMV-seronegative. The CDR3 runs from the conserved cysteine through the conserved F or W. The D gene is left open where the match is weak. Some rows have no size entry. The others give once, few or many, or a class for an expanded clone.

J gene	V gene	clone size	D gene	CDR3 protein	CDR3 DNA
TRBJ2-7	TRBV27	NA	NA	CASSFSLEQYF	TGTGCCAGCAGTTTTTCTCTTGAGCAGTACTTC
TRBJ2-3	TRBV9	once	TRBD2	CASSTPTSAISTDTQYF	TGTGCCAGCAGCACCCCGACTAGCGCCATTAGCACAGATACGCAGTATTTT
TRBJ1-2	TRBV27	NA	TRBD1	CASSFVRLKGALRGYTF	TGTGCCAGCAGTTTCGTTCGGTTAAAGGGGGCCCTCCGTGGCTACACCTTC
TRBJ2-3	TRBV10-3	NA	NA	CAISAQQATDTQYF	TGTGCCATCAGTGCCCAACAGGCCACAGATACGCAGTATTTT
TRBJ2-7	TRBV7-2	NA	TRBD1	CASSRQGTYEQYF	TGTGCCAGCTCCCGACAGGGCACCTACGAGCAGTACTTC
TRBJ2-1	TRBV27	NA	NA	CASSFTSYNEQFF	TGTGCCAGCAGTTTCACTTCCTACAATGAGCAGTTCTTC
TRBJ2-4	TRBV6-5	NA	NA	CASSYSGHRAKNIQYF	TGTGCCAGCAGTTACTCGGGTCACAGAGCCAAAAACATTCAGTACTTC
TRBJ1-5	TRBV4-3	NA	TRBD1	CASSQAQGGQPQHF	TGCGCCAGCAGCCAAGCACAGGGGGGTCAGCCCCAGCATTTT
TRBJ2-7	TRBV2	NA	TRBD1	CASSEPGQGSYEQYF	TGTGCCAGCAGTGAGCCGGGACAGGGATCTTACGAGCAGTACTTC
TRBJ2-3	TRBV9	NA	NA	CASSVAGQPTDTQYF	TGTGCCAGCAGCGTAGCTGGACAGCCCACAGATACGCAGTATTTT
TRBJ2-3	TRBV5-6	NA	TRBD2	CASRPSGSHTDTQYF	TGTGCCAGCCGACCTAGCGGGAGTCATACAGATACGCAGTATTTT
TRBJ2-2	TRBV11-1	NA	TRBD1	CASSLASTGFGGELFF	TGTGCCAGCAGCTTAGCTTCGACAGGGTTCGGCGGGGAGCTGTTTTTT
TRBJ1-4	TRBV5-1	NA	NA	CASSLDPSSGTGDLNEKLFF	TGCGCCAGCAGCTTGGACCCGTCCTCAGGGACGGGGGACCTTAATGAAAAACTGTTTTTT
TRBJ2-5	TRBV28	NA	NA	CASSLNGQTSYPYF	TGTGCCAGCAGTTTAAATGGACAGACATCGTACCCGTACTTC
TRBJ2-1	TRBV30	NA	NA	CAWSVALNEQFF	TGTGCCTGGAGTGTGGCCCTTAATGAGCAGTTCTTC
TRBJ1-1	TRBV12-5	NA	TRBD1	CASVGGRGTEAFF	TGTGCTAGTGTAGGGGGCCGGGGCACTGAAGCTTTCTTT
TRBJ1-5	TRBV9	NA	NA	CASSPRPGGRNQPQHF	TGTGCCAGCAGCCCGAGGCCCGGGGGACGCAATCAGCCCCAGCATTTT
TRBJ1-2	TRBV29-1	few	TRBD1	CSVADRGYGYTF	TGCAGCGTAGCAGACAGGGGCTATGGCTACACCTTC
TRBJ2-3	TRBV2	NA	NA	CASSDRVDTQYF	TGTGCCAGCAGTGATCGGGTAGATACGCAGTATTTT
TRBJ1-5	TRBV5-6	few	TRBD1	CASSLGTGYQPQHF	TGTGCCAGCAGCTTGGGGACAGGGTATCAGCCCCAGCATTTT
TRBJ2-1	TRBV4-1	NA	TRBD2	CASSRGLAGLNEQFF	TGCGCCAGCAGCCGCGGACTAGCGGGGTTGAATGAGCAGTTCTTC
TRBJ1-1	TRBV9	NA	NA	CASSVRLRGLNTEAFF	TGTGCCAGCAGCGTAAGGCTGCGGGGACTGAACACTGAAGCTTTCTTT
TRBJ1-1	TRBV2	NA	NA	CASSDEGGTEAFF	TGTGCCAGCAGTGATGAAGGGGGCACTGAAGCTTTCTTT
TRBJ2-7	TRBV27	many	TRBD1	CASSPRQGAHEQYF	TGTGCCAGCAGCCCAAGGCAGGGGGCTCACGAGCAGTACTTC
TRBJ1-2	TRBV27	NA	TRBD1	CASSLSSSSGGTRGYTF	TGTGCCAGCAGTTTATCGTCCTCCTCAGGGGGGACTCGGGGCTACACCTTC